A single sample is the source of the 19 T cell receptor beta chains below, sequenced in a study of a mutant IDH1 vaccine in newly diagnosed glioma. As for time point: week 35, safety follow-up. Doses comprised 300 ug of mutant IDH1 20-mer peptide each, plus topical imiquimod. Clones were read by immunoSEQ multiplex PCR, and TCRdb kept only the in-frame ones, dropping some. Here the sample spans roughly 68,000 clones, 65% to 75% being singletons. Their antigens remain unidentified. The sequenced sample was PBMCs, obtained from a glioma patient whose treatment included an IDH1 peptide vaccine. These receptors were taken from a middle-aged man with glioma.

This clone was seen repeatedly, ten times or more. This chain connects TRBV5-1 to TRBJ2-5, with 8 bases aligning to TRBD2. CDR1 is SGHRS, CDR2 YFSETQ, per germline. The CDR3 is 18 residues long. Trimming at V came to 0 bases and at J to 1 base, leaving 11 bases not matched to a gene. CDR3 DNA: TGCGCCAGCAGCTTGGTACCAAGCGGGCGGGGGGCCCAAGAGACCCAGTACTTC. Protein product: CASSLVPSGRGAQETQYF.

The CDR3 sequence is CASSSVQQGHTIYF. The CDR3, as DNA: TGTGCCAGCAGTTCCGTCCAACAGGGGCACACCATATATTTT. The genes are TRBV6-5 and TRBJ1-3, with TRBD1 matching 7 bases. Germline loops: CDR1 MNHEY, CDR2 SVGAGI. The CDR3 covers 14 residues. The trim removed 4 bases at V and 8 bases at J, leaving 8 bases unmatched.

The CDR3 nucleotides read TGTGCCAGCAGCCTTACGGGGGGGGGCACAGATACGCAGTATTTT. The encoded protein is CASSLTGGGTDTQYF. This chain links TRBV7-3 with TRBJ2-3, with 8 bases identical to TRBD2. Per germline, CDR1 SGHTA and CDR2 FQGTGA. The CDR3 is 15 residues long. The ends lost 5 bases at V and 1 base at J; junction bases unmatched: 5.

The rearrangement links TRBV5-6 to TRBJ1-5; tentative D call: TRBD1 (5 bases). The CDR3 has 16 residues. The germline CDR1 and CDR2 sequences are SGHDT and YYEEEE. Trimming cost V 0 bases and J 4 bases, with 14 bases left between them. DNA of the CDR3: TGTGCCAGCAGCTTGGGGATGAGCGGGGCTAATCAGCCCCAGCATTTT. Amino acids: CASSLGMSGANQPQHF.

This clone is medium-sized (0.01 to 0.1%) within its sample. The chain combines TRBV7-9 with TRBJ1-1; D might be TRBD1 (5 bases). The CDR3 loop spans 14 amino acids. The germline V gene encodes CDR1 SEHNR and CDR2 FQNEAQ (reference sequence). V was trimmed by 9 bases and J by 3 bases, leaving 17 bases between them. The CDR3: CASRPTGDDTEAFF. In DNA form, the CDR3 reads TGTGCCAGTCGACCCACGGGGGACGACACTGAAGCTTTCTTT.

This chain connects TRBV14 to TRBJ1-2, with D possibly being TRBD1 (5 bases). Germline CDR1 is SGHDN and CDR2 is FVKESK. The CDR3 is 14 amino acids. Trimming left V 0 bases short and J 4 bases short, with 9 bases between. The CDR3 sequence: CASSQEAGLYGYTF. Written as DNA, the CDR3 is TGTGCCAGCAGCCAAGAGGCAGGGCTCTATGGCTACACCTTC. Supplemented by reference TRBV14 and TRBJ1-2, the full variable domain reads EAGVTQFPSHSVIEKGQTVTLRCDPISGHDNLYWYRRVMGKEIKFLLHFVKESKQDESGMPNNRFLAERTGGTYSTLKVQPAELEDSGVYFCASSQEAGLYGYTFGSGTRLTVV.

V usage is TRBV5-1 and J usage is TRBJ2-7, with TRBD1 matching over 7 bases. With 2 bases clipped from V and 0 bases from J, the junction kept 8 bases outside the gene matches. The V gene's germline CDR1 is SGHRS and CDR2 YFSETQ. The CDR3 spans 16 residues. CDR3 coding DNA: TGCGCCAGCAGCTTCCAAACAGGGGTAAGCTCCTACGAGCAGTACTTC. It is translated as CASSFQTGVSSYEQYF. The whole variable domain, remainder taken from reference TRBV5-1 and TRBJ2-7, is KAGVTQTPRYLIKTRGQQVTLSCSPISGHRSVSWYQQTPGQGLQFLFEYFSETQRNKGNFPGRFSGRQFSNSRSEMNVSTLELGDSALYLCASSFQTGVSSYEQYFGPGTRLTVT.

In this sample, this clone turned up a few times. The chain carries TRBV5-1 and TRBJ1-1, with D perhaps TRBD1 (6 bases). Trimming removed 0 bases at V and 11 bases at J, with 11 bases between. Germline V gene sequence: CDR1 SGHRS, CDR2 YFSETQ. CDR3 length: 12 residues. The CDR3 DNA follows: TGCGCCAGCAGCTTGGATGGACAGTCGGCTTTCTTT. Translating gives CASSLDGQSAFF.

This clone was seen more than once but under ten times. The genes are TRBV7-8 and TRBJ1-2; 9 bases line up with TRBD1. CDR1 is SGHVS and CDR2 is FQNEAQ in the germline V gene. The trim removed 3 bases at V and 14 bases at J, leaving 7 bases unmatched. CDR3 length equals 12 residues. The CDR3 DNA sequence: TGTGCCAGCAGCTTTCGGACAGGGGCTAGTACCTTC. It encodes CASSFRTGASTF.

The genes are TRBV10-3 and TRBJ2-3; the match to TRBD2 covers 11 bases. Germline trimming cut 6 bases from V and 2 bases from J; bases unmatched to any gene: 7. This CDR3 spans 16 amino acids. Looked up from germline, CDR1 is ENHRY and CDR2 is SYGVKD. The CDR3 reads CAISPTSGGSTDTQYF. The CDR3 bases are TGTGCCATCAGCCCTACTAGCGGGGGTTCCACAGATACGCAGTATTTT.

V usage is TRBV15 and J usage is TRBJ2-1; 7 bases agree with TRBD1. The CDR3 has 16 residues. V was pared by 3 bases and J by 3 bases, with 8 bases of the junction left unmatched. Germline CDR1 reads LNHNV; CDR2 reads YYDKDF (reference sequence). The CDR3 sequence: CATSSVRQGVYNEQFF. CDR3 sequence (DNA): TGTGCCACCAGCAGCGTGAGACAGGGTGTCTACAATGAGCAGTTCTTC. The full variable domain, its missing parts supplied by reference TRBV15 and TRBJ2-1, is DAMVIQNPRYQVTQFGKPVTLSCSQTLNHNVMYWYQQKSSQAPKLLFHYYDKDFNNEADTPDNFQSRRPNTSFCFLDIRSPGLGDTAMYLCATSSVRQGVYNEQFFGPGTRLTVL.

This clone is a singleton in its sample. CDR3 nucleotide sequence: TGTGCCAGCAGCGCCTCTAGCGGGGTGTCAGATACGCAGTATTTT. Protein product: CASSASSGVSDTQYF. The rearrangement links TRBV9 to TRBJ2-3; the match to TRBD2 covers 9 bases. The CDR3 runs to 15 residues. Germline V gene sequence: CDR1 SGDLS, CDR2 YYNGEE. J lost 4 bases, V lost 3 bases, and 6 bases had no gene match.

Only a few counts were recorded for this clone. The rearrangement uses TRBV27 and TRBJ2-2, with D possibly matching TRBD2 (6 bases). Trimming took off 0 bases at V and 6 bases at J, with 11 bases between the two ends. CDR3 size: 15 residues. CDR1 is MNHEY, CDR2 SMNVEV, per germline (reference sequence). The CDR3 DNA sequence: TGTGCCAGCAGTTTATCTCGGGGGTGGGCCGGGGAGCTGTTTTTT. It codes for CASSLSRGWAGELFF.

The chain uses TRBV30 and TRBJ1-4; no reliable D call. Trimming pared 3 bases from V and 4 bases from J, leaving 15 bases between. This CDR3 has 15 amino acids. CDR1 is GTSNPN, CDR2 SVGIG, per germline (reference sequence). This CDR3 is CAWRVKGIDNEKLFF. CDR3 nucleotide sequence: TGTGCCTGGAGAGTAAAGGGTATAGATAATGAAAAACTGTTTTTT. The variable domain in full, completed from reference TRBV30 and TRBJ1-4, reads SQTIHQWPATLVQPVGSPLSLECTVEGTSNPNLYWYRQAAGRGLQLLFYSVGIGQISSEVPQNLSASRPQDRQFILSSKKLLLSDSGFYLCAWRVKGIDNEKLFFGSGTQLSVL.

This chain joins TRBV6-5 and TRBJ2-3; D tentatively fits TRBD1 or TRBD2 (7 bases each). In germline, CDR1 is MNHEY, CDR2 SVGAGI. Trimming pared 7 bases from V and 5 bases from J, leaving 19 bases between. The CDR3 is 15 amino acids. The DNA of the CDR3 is TGTGCCAGCAACCGAGGGGCAGGGGGGGAAGATACGCAGTATTTT. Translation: CASNRGAGGEDTQYF.

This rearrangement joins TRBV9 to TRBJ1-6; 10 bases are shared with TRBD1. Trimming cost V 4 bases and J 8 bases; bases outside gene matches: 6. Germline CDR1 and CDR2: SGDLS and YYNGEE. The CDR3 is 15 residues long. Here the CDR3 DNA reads TGTGCCAGCAGCCCCGGGACAGGGGAGTATTCACCCCTCCACTTT. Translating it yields CASSPGTGEYSPLHF.

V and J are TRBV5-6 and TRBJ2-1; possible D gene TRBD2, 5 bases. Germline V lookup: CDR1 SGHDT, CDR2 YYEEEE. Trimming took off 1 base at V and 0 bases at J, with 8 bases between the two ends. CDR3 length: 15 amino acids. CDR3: CASSLRRSSYNEQFF. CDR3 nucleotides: TGTGCCAGCAGCTTGCGGAGGAGCTCCTACAATGAGCAGTTCTTC.

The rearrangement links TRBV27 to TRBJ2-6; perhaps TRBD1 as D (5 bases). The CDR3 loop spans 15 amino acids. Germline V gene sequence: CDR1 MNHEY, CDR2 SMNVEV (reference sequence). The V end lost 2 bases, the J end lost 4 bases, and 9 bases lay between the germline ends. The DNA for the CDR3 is TGTGCCAGCAGTTTAGGCAGGGTCGGGGCCAACGTCCTGACTTTC. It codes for CASSLGRVGANVLTF. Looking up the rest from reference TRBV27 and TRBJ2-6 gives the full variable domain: EAQVTQNPRYLITVTGKKLTVTCSQNMNHEYMSWYRQDPGLGLRQIYYSMNVEVTDKGDVPEGYKVSRKEKRNFPLILESPSPNQTSLYFCASSLGRVGANVLTFGAGSRLTVL.

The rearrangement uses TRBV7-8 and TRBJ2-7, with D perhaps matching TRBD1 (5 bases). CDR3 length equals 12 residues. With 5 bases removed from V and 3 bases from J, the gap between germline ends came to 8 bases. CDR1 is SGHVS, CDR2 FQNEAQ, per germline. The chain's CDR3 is CASSRQGYEQYF. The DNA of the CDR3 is TGTGCCAGCAGCCGCCAGGGCTACGAGCAGTACTTC.